This passage covers 28 T cell receptor beta chains from one sample sequenced in a study of cytomegalovirus exposure and HLA in healthy donors. The PCR used 60 Vbeta and 13 Jbeta primers. Measured with immunoSEQ multiplex PCR; TCRdb has only the in-frame clones, and not every one. The sample shows 100,000 or so clones, around 79% of them seen only once. Sequenced sample: PBMCs. Receptor source: a woman between 40 and 50 years old in good health and CMV-seronegative.

The gene calls are TRBV9 and TRBJ1-2; no reliable D call. The CDR3 is 13 amino acids. Germline CDR1 reads SGDLS; CDR2 reads YYNGEE. With 3 bases removed from V and 9 bases from J, the gap between germline ends came to 15 bases. CDR3 sequence: CASSGQNQASYTF. The CDR3 coding sequence is TGTGCCAGCAGCGGCCAAAATCAGGCTAGCTACACCTTC.

This clone has more than one count but fewer than ten. The chain has TRBV28 and TRBJ2-1, with 9 bases that match TRBD2. Germline CDR1 reads MDHEN; CDR2 reads SYDVKM. V was clipped by 3 bases and J by 4 bases; unmatched bases: 4. The CDR3 loop spans 15 amino acids. The CDR3: CASSFSGSKYNEQFF. The CDR3 DNA is TGTGCCAGCAGTTTTAGCGGGAGCAAGTACAATGAGCAGTTCTTC.

V is TRBV9 and J is TRBJ2-3; perhaps TRBD1 as D (6 bases). Germline CDR1 SGDLS, CDR2 YYNGEE. The length of the CDR3 is 15 residues. Trimming took off 0 bases at V and 2 bases at J, with 10 bases between the two ends. CDR3 DNA sequence: TGTGCCAGCAGCGTAGCAGGGGCCTACACAGATACGCAGTATTTT. It encodes CASSVAGAYTDTQYF.

V is TRBV5-1 and J is TRBJ2-1, with D possibly matching TRBD1 (5 bases). The CDR3 is 14 residues long. Germline values: CDR1 SGHRS, CDR2 YFSETQ. Trimming pared 2 bases from V and 9 bases from J, leaving 15 bases between. CDR3 sequence reads: CASSFRVGFSEQFF. CDR3 nucleotides: TGCGCCAGCAGCTTCAGGGTGGGTTTCAGTGAGCAGTTCTTC. The whole variable domain, remainder taken from reference TRBV5-1 and TRBJ2-1, is KAGVTQTPRYLIKTRGQQVTLSCSPISGHRSVSWYQQTPGQGLQFLFEYFSETQRNKGNFPGRFSGRQFSNSRSEMNVSTLELGDSALYLCASSFRVGFSEQFFGPGTRLTVL.

This chain links TRBV9 with TRBJ2-1, with D unresolved. Germline CDR1 SGDLS, CDR2 YYNGEE. Trimming removed 0 bases at V and 4 bases at J, with 11 bases between. CDR3 length equals 15 residues. CDR3 protein: CASSVGVASYNEQFF. The CDR3, as DNA: TGTGCCAGCAGCGTAGGAGTAGCTTCGTACAATGAGCAGTTCTTC.

CDR3 DNA sequence: TGTGCCAGCAGCTTAAGGGCTGGGACAGGGGGCAAAAATTATGGCTACACCTTC. This gives the protein CASSLRAGTGGKNYGYTF. The chain carries TRBV7-3 and TRBJ1-2, with TRBD1 identical over 12 bases. This CDR3 region has 18 residues. V gave up 1 base and J gave up 5 bases; unmatched junction bases: 11. Germline V gene lookup returns CDR1 SGHTA and CDR2 FQGTGA.

The chain combines TRBV27 with TRBJ2-1, with D perhaps TRBD2 (6 bases). Looked up from germline, CDR1 is MNHEY and CDR2 is SMNVEV (reference sequence). V was pared by 3 bases and J by 3 bases, with 12 bases between. This CDR3 contains 15 residues. The CDR3 loop reads CASSFDRRGYNEQFF. The CDR3 bases are TGTGCCAGCAGTTTCGATAGGAGGGGCTACAATGAGCAGTTCTTC.

The rearrangement uses TRBV19 and TRBJ2-2; TRBD2 aligns across 11 bases. This CDR3 comprises 16 residues. J was trimmed by 2 bases and V by 5 bases; bases with no gene match: 4. Germline CDR1 is LNHDA and CDR2 is SQIVND (reference sequence). The CDR3 DNA reads TGTGCCAGTAGTCCGCGACTAGCGGGAAACACCGGGGAGCTGTTTTTT. Residues: CASSPRLAGNTGELFF.

A remark on this clone: Other DNA sequences in the sample encode the same CDR3. V gene TRBV27 combines with J gene TRBJ1-2; 7 bases agree with TRBD1. V shed 3 bases, J shed 2 bases, and the junction held 0 bases outside the gene matches. The CDR3 has 13 amino acids. The germline V gene has CDR1 MNHEY and CDR2 SMNVEV (reference sequence). The CDR3 region is CASSLGQNYGYTF. The CDR3 DNA reads as TGTGCCAGCAGTTTGGGACAGAACTATGGCTACACCTTC.

This clone was detected only a few times. The V and J genes are TRBV2 and TRBJ1-2; D remains ambiguous. Germline CDR1 and CDR2: SNHLY and FYNNEI. The V gene lost 4 bases and the J gene lost 6 bases, with 12 bases spanning the gap. The CDR3 covers 13 residues. The CDR3 DNA reads as TGTGCCAGCAGTGTTATCAGTCTTGATGGCTACACCTTC. Its protein product is CASSVISLDGYTF.

The CDR3 DNA sequence: TGTGCCTGGCGGACAGGGGGAACATACGGAAAACTGTTTTTT. Translating it yields CAWRTGGTYGKLFF. The chain joins TRBV30 to TRBJ1-4; 10 bases agree with TRBD1. The CDR3 extends over 14 amino acids. V dropped 5 bases and J dropped 10; count of bases not matched to a gene: 10. Germline-derived CDR1 and CDR2 are GTSNPN and SVGIG (reference sequence).

V and J are TRBV19 and TRBJ2-5; a weak D match, TRBD1 (6 bases). TRBJ2-7 matches the DNA end more closely, so the J call is doubtful. Germline assignment: CDR1 LNHDA and CDR2 SQIVND (reference sequence). This CDR3 is built from 14 residues. CDR3 region: CASSQGHLSYEQYF. The CDR3 coding sequence is TGTGCCAGTAGTCAGGGACACCTCTCCTACGAGCAGTACTTC.

V and J are TRBV6-1 and TRBJ2-3; D is uncertain. V gave up 4 bases and J gave up 0 bases, with 5 bases separating them. Germline lookup yields CDR1 MNHNS and CDR2 SASEGT. This CDR3 contains 13 residues. This chain's CDR3 is CASSAPSTDTQYF. In DNA form, the CDR3 reads TGTGCCAGCAGTGCCCCTAGCACAGATACGCAGTATTTT.

The chain links TRBV7-9 to TRBJ1-5, with a weak D call TRBD1 (6 bases). V lost 3 bases, J lost 4 bases, and 10 bases lay in between. This CDR3 contains 14 residues. Germline loops: CDR1 SEHNR, CDR2 FQNEAQ (reference sequence). The CDR3 coding sequence is TGTGCCAGCAGCTTTGCAGGGGCGAATCAGCCCCAGCATTTT. It encodes CASSFAGANQPQHF.

This chain uses TRBV12-2 with TRBJ2-3; TRBD1, as called in the table, went unchecked against the DNA. TRBV12-2 is annotated as a pseudogene. This CDR3 contains 17 residues. CDR3 coding DNA: TGTGCAAGTCGCTTATGCAGACAGGGTTTGAGCACAGATACGCAGTATTTT. Residues: CASRLCRQGLSTDTQYF.

This clone was seen a few times. The rearrangement links TRBV6-5 to TRBJ2-7, with 10 bases fitting TRBD2. The germline V gene encodes CDR1 MNHEY and CDR2 SVGAGI. Losses at the gene ends were 2 bases for V and 2 bases for J; bases not matched to a gene: 3. This CDR3 has 15 residues. The CDR3 here is CASSYVAGGPYEQYF. DNA of the CDR3: TGTGCCAGCAGTTACGTAGCGGGAGGTCCCTACGAGCAGTACTTC.

The chain carries TRBV7-2 and TRBJ2-2, with no clear D. V lost 2 bases and J lost 1, with 14 bases in between. Per germline, CDR1 SGHTA and CDR2 FQGNSA. The CDR3 has 17 residues. The CDR3 spells CASSLRPGTENTGELFF. CDR3 coding DNA: TGTGCCAGCAGCTTACGTCCAGGCACCGAGAACACCGGGGAGCTGTTTTTT.

The chain uses TRBV7-2 and TRBJ2-2; maybe TRBD1 (6 bases). Germline loops: CDR1 SGHTA, CDR2 FQGNSA. Trimming took 1 base from V and 6 from J, leaving 21 bases between them. The CDR3 spans 18 residues. Here the CDR3 DNA reads TGTGCCAGCAGCTTAGAATATGGGGCAGGGGTAAGCCCCGGGGAGCTGTTTTTT. Its protein is CASSLEYGAGVSPGELFF.

The chain employs TRBV2 and TRBJ2-7; D might be TRBD1 (5 bases). Looked up from germline, CDR1 is SNHLY and CDR2 is FYNNEI. Trimming removed 4 bases from V and 4 bases from J, with 11 bases in between. This CDR3 spans 13 amino acids. Written as DNA, the CDR3 is TGTGCCAGCAGTGCCCCAGACAGTTACGAGCAGTACTTC. Residues: CASSAPDSYEQYF.

The chain couples TRBV6-1 to TRBJ1-5, with D perhaps TRBD1 (6 bases). V was trimmed by 7 bases and J by 5 bases, leaving 18 bases between them. The CDR3 has 15 amino acids. CDR1 and CDR2 from the germline V gene are MNHNS and SASEGT. CDR3 in DNA: TGTGCCAGCATGTTTGGGGGGGGCCTCGATCAGCCCCAGCATTTT. Protein product: CASMFGGGLDQPQHF.

This chain links TRBV19 with TRBJ2-1, with 10 nucleotides matching TRBD2. The CDR3 length is 16 residues. In germline, CDR1 is LNHDA, CDR2 SQIVND (reference sequence). With V trimmed by 3 bases and J by 2 bases, 4 bases remained unmatched. The CDR3 loop reads CASSIGSGGAYNEQFF. CDR3 nucleotides: TGTGCCAGTAGTATCGGGAGCGGGGGGGCCTACAATGAGCAGTTCTTC.

This chain connects TRBV5-1 to TRBJ2-2; TRBD1 matches at 10 bases. The CDR3 has 15 residues. Germline V gene sequence: CDR1 SGHRS, CDR2 YFSETQ. V lost 4 bases to trimming and J lost 5 bases; unmatched junction nucleotides: 5. CDR3 nucleotides: TGCGCCAGCAGCGCGGGACAGGGGAGAACCGGGGAGCTGTTTTTT. Translation gives CASSAGQGRTGELFF.

This chain connects TRBV14 to TRBJ1-1, with D possibly matching TRBD1 (5 bases). The V end lost 4 bases, the J end lost 3 bases, and 9 bases lay between the germline ends. The CDR3 has 13 amino acids. Germline V lookup: CDR1 SGHDN, CDR2 FVKESK. CDR3 loop: CASSLFRDTEAFF. The CDR3 bases are TGTGCCAGCAGCCTATTCAGGGACACTGAAGCTTTCTTT.

The J gene is TRBJ1-2, the V gene TRBV6-5; possibly TRBD1 for D (5 bases). This CDR3 region has 14 residues. Trimming cost V 2 bases and J 3 bases, with 10 bases left between them. The germline gives CDR1 MNHEY, CDR2 SVGAGI. Written as DNA, the CDR3 is TGTGCCAGCAGTTACACACTCAGGGACTATGGCTACACCTTC. It yields the protein CASSYTLRDYGYTF.

The chain recombines TRBV7-2 with TRBJ1-2; 9 bases match TRBD1. CDR1 SGHTA and CDR2 FQGNSA come from the germline V gene. Trimming took 5 bases from V and 4 from J; bases not matched to a gene: 8. CDR3 length: 15 residues. The CDR3 coding sequence is TGTGCCAGCAGCCCGACAGGGGGTGAAGGCTATGGCTACACCTTC. This codes for CASSPTGGEGYGYTF.

The V and J genes are TRBV6-1 and TRBJ2-5; 8 positions match TRBD2. CDR1 and CDR2 (germline): MNHNS, SASEGT. The CDR3 consists of 15 residues. V lost 7 bases and J lost 7; bases outside the gene matches: 14. CDR3 residues: CASTLGAGDPGTQYF. As DNA, the CDR3 is TGTGCCAGCACTCTAGGAGCGGGGGACCCAGGGACCCAGTACTTC.

The J gene is TRBJ2-6, the V gene TRBV19; a weak D match, TRBD1 (5 bases). Germline-derived CDR1 and CDR2 are LNHDA and SQIVND (reference sequence). V was shortened by 3 bases and J by 2 bases, with 14 bases between the two germline ends. This CDR3 is built from 17 residues. The CDR3 nucleotides are TGTGCCAGTAGTATCTACTCGTCAGGGACTGGGGCCAACGTCCTGACTTTC. It codes for CASSIYSSGTGANVLTF. The full variable domain, completed using reference TRBV19 and TRBJ2-6, is DGGITQSPKYLFRKEGQNVTLSCEQNLNHDAMYWYRQDPGQGLRLIYYSQIVNDFQKGDIAEGYSVSREKKESFPLTVTSAQKNPTAFYLCASSIYSSGTGANVLTFGAGSRLTVL.

This rearrangement joins TRBV28 to TRBJ1-5; D perhaps matches TRBD1 (6 bases). The V gene's germline CDR1 is MDHEN and CDR2 SYDVKM. This CDR3 region has 14 residues. Trimming left V 1 base short and J 4 bases short, with 8 bases between. CDR3 coding DNA: TGTGCCAGCAGTTTATTACAGGGTAATCAGCCCCAGCATTTT. Translation gives CASSLLQGNQPQHF.